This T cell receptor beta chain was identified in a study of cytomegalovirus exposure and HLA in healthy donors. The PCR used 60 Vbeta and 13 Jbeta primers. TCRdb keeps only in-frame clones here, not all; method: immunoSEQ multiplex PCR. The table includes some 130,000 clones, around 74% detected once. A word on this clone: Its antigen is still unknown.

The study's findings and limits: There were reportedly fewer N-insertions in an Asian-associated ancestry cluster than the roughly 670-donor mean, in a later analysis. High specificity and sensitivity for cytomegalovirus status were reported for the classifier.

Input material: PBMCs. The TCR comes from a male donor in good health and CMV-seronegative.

The CDR3 nucleotides are TGTGCCAGCAGTGGCCAACAGACAGGAGCTTATGGCTACACCTTC. It encodes CASSGQQTGAYGYTF. The rearrangement uses TRBV2 and TRBJ1-2; weak D call: TRBD1 (6 bases). CDR1 SNHLY and CDR2 FYNNEI come from the germline V gene. The CDR3 sequence is 15 residues long. Trimming stripped 4 bases from V and 5 bases from J, with 17 bases between. Full variable domain (rest looked up from reference TRBV2 and TRBJ1-2): EPEVTQTPSHQVTQMGQEVILRCVPISNHLYFYWYRQILGQKVEFLVSFYNNEISEKSEIFDDQFSVERPDGSNFTLKIRSTKLEDSAMYFCASSGQQTGAYGYTFGSGTRLTVV.